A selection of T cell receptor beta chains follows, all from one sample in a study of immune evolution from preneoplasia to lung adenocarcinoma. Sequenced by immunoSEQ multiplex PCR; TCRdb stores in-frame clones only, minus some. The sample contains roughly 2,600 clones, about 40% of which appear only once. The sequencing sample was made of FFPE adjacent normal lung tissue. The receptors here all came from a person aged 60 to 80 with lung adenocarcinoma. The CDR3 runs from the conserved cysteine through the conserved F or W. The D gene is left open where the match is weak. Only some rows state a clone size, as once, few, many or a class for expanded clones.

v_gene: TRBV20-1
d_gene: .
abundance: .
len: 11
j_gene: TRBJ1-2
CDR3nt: TGCAGTGCCAACCCTAACTATGGCTACACCTTC
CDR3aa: CSANPNYGYTF

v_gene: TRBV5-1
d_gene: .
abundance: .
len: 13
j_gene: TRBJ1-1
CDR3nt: TGCGCCAGCAGCGTCGAATGGGGCACTGAAGCTTTCTTT
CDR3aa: CASSVEWGTEAFF

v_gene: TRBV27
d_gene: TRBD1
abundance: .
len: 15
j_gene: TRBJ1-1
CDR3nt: TGTGCCAGCAGTGCGACGCCCGGGACAGGAACTGAAGCTTTCTTT
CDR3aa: CASSATPGTGTEAFF

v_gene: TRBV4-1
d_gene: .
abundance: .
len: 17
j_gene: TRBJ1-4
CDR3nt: TGCGCCAGCAGCCAAGATCTTGTCGGGGGAGGGCATGAAAAACTGTTTTTT
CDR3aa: CASSQDLVGGGHEKLFF

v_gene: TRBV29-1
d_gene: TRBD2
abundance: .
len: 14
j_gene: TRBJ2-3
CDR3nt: TGCAGCGTTGAGTCTAGCGGGGGCTCAGATACGCAGTATTTT
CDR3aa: CSVESSGGSDTQYF

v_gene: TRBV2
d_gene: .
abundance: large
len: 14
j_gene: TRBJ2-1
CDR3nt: TGTGCCAGCAGTGGTCGTGACTCAGGTGTTGAGCAGTTCTTC
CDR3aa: CASSGRDSGVEQFF

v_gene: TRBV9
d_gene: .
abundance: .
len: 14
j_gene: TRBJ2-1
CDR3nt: TGTGCCAGCAGCGCGGACTTGACTTGGAATGAGCAGTTCTTC
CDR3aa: CASSADLTWNEQFF

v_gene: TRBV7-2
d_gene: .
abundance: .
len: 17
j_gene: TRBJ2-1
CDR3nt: TGTGCCAGCAGCTTAAGCGGTAGCGGAGCCTTCTACAATGAGCAGTTCTTC
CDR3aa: CASSLSGSGAFYNEQFF

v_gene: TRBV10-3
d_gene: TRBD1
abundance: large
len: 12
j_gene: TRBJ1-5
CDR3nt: TGTGCCATCGGGACAGGCAATCAGCCCCAGCATTTT
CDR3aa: CAIGTGNQPQHF

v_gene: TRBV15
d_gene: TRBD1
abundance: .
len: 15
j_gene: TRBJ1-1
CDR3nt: TGTGCCACCAGCAGAGAAGGGCAGGGGGGCACTGAAGCTTTCTTT
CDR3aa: CATSREGQGGTEAFF

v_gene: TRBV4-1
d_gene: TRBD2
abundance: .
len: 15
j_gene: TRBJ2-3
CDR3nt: TGCGCCAGCAGCTCAACTAGCGGGCGAGTAGATACGCAGTATTTT
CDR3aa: CASSSTSGRVDTQYF

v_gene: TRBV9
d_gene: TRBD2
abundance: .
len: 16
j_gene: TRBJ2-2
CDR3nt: TGTGCCAGCAGCGTCAATAGCGGGAGGGCCATCGGGGAGCTGTTTTTT
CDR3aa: CASSVNSGRAIGELFF

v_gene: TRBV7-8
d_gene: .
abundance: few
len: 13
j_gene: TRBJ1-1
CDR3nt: TGTGCCAGCAGCTTATTAGAGAGGATTGAAGCTTTCTTT
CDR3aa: CASSLLERIEAFF

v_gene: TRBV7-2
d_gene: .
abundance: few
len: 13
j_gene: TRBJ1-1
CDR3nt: TGTGCCAGCAGCTTCAACCAGGGTTATGAAGCTTTCTTT
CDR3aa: CASSFNQGYEAFF

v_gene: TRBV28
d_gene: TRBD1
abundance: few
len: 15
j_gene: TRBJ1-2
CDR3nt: TGTGCCAGCAGTTTCCTAAGACAGGGGTCCTATGGCTACACCTTC
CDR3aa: CASSFLRQGSYGYTF

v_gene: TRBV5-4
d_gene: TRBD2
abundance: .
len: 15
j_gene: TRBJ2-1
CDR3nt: TGTGCCAGCAGCTTTAGCGGGTTCTCCTACAATGAGCAGTTCTTC
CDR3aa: CASSFSGFSYNEQFF

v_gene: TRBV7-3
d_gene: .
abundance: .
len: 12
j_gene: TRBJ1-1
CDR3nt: TGTGCCAGCAGCTTAACGGGGTCCGGAGCTTTCTTT
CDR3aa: CASSLTGSGAFF

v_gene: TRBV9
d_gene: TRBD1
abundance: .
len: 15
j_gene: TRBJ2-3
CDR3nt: TGTGCCAGCAGCGTAGAGGGCAGGGGGACAGATACGCAGTATTTT
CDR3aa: CASSVEGRGTDTQYF

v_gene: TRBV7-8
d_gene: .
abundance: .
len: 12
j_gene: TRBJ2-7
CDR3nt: TGTGCCAGCAGCCCCAGTTGGGGGGAGCAGTACTTC
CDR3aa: CASSPSWGEQYF

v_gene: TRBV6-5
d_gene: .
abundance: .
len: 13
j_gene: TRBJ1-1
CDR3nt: TGTGCCAGCAGCCCCACGGAGGGCACTGAAGCTTTCTTT
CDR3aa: CASSPTEGTEAFF

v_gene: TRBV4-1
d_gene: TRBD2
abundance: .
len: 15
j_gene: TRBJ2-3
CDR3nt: TGCGCCAGCAGCCCAGGACTAGCGGGAGCGGGGACGCAGTATTTT
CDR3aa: CASSPGLAGAGTQYF

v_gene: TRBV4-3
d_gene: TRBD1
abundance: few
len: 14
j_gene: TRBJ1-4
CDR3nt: TGCGCCAGCAGCCTTTCGACAGGGATTGAAAAACTGTTTTTT
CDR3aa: CASSLSTGIEKLFF

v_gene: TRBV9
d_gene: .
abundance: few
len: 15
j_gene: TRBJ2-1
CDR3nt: TGTGCCAGCAGCCCAACAGGGAGCTCCTACAATGAGCAGTTCTTC
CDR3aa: CASSPTGSSYNEQFF

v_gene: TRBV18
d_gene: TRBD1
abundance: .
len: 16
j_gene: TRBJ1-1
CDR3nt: TGTGCCAGCTCACTCAATTCGGACAGGGAGGACACTGAAGCTTTCTTT
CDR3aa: CASSLNSDREDTEAFF

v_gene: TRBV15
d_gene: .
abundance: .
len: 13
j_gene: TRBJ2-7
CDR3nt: TGTGCCACCATCCGGGACACCCTCCCCGAGCAGTACTTC
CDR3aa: CATIRDTLPEQYF

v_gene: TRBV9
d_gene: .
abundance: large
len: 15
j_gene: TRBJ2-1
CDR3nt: TGTGCCAGCAGCGTAGAAGTGGGACGAGAGGTCGAGCAGTTCTTC
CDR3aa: CASSVEVGREVEQFF

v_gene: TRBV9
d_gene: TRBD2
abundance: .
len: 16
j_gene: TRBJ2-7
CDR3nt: TGTGCCAGCAGCGATCCGGGAGGGATGCAAACCTACGAGCAGTACTTC
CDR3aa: CASSDPGGMQTYEQYF

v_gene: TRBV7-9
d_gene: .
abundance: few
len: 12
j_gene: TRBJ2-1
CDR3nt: TGTGCCAGCAGCTTAGCATTGGATGAGCAGTTCTTC
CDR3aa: CASSLALDEQFF

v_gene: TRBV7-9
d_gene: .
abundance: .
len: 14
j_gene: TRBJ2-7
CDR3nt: TGTGCCAGCAGCTTAGGTGGTAAGTCCTACGAGCAGTACTTC
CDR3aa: CASSLGGKSYEQYF

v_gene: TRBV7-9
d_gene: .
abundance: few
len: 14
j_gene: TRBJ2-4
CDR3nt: TGTGCCAGCAGCCCCACCGACTTCAAAAACATTCAGTACTTC
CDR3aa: CASSPTDFKNIQYF

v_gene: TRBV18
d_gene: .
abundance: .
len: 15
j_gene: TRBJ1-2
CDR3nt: TGTGCCAGCCTAGAGGACCAGGGAAAGCGGGATGGCTACACCTTC
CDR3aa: CASLEDQGKRDGYTF

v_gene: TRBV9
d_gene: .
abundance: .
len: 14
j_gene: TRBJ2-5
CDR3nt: TGTGCCAGCAGCGTAGTGGGGGAGAGGGAGACCCAGTACTTC
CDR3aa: CASSVVGERETQYF

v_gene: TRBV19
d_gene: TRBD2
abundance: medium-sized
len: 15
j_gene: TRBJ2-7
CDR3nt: TGTGCCAGTAGTAGCGGGACTACCTCCATCTACGAGCAGTACTTC
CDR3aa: CASSSGTTSIYEQYF

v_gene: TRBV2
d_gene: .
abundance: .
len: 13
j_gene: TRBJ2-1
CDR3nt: TGTGCCAGCAGTGTCCAAAGCGGAATGGGGCAGTTCTTC
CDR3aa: CASSVQSGMGQFF

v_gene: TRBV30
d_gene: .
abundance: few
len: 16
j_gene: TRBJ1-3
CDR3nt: TGTGCCTGGGGGGCCCCGGGACAAATCTCTGGAAACACCATATATTTT
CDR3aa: CAWGAPGQISGNTIYF

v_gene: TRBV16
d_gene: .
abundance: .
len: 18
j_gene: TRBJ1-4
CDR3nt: TGTGCCAGCAGCCCCGTACGGACATTGGAAGTTGGTAATGAAAAACTGTTTTTT
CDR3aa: CASSPVRTLEVGNEKLFF

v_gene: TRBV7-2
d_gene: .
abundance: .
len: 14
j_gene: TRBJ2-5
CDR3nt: TGTGCCAGCAGCCCCCGGGCAGGAACGGAGACCCAGTACTTC
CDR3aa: CASSPRAGTETQYF

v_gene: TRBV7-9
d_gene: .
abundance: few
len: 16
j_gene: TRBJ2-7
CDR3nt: TGTGCCAGCAGCTTAGGGTCCCAGACACGCTCCTACGAGCAGTACTTC
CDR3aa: CASSLGSQTRSYEQYF

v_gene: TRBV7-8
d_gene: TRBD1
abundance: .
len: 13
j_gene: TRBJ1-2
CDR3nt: TGTGCCAGCAGCTTAGAGGGGGCGATTGGCTACACCTTC
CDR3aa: CASSLEGAIGYTF

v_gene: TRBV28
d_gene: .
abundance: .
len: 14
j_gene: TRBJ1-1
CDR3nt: TGTGCCAGCAGTTTTCCCAGAGTGAACACTGAAGCTTTCTTT
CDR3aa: CASSFPRVNTEAFF

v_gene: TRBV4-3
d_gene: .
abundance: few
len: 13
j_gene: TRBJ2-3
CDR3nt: TGCGCCAGCAGCCAAGACGCTCGAGATACGCAGTATTTT
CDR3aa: CASSQDARDTQYF

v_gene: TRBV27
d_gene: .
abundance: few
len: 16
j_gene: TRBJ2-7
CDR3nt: TGTGCCAGCAGTGGACCCACCGTATCCGGGACCTATAAGCAGTACTTC
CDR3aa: CASSGPTVSGTYKQYF

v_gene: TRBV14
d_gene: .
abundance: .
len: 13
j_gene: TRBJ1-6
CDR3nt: TGTGCCAGCAGGCCGATTTGGGATTCACCCCTCCACTTT
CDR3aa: CASRPIWDSPLHF

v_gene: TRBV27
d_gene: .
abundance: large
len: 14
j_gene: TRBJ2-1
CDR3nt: TGTGCCAGTTGTACTCAGGGACCAGGGGATGAGCAGTTCTTC
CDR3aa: CASCTQGPGDEQFF

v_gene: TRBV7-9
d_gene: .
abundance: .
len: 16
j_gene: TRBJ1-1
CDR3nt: TGTGCCAGCAGCGCAACTAAGGGAAAGACGAACACTGAAGCTTTCTTT
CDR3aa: CASSATKGKTNTEAFF

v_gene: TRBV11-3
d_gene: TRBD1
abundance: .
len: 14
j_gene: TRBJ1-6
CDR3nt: TGTGCCAGCAGCCTGGACAGGGTTGGTTCACCCCTCCACTTT
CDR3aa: CASSLDRVGSPLHF

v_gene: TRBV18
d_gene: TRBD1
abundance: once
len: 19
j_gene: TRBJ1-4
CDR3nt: TGTGCCAGCTCACCACTAATCAACACCGGGACAGGGGGCTATGAAAAACTGTTTTTT
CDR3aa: CASSPLINTGTGGYEKLFF

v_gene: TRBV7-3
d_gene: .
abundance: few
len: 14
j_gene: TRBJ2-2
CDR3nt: TGTGCCAGCAGCTCGGGACGACTCCTCGGGGAGCTGTTTTTT
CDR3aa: CASSSGRLLGELFF

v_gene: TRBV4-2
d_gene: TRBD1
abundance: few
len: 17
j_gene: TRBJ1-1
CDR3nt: TGTGCCAGCAGCCAAGGGCATAAGACAGGGCTGAACACTGAAGCTTTCTTT
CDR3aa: CASSQGHKTGLNTEAFF

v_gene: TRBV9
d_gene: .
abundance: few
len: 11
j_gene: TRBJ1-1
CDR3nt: TGTGCCAGCAGCCCTCAGGATGAAGCTTTCTTT
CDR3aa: CASSPQDEAFF

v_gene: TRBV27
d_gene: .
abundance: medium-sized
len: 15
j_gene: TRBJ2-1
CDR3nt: TGTGCCAGCAGTGTCTCGCGGGACACGTACAATGAGCAGTTCTTC
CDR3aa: CASSVSRDTYNEQFF

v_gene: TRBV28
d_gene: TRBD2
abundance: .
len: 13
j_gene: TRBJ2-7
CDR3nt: TGTGCCAACGGCGGGACTACCGTCGACGAGCAGTACTTC
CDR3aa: CANGGTTVDEQYF